A single sample gave rise to the 13 T cell receptor beta chains below, sequenced in a study of human T cells and chemical hapten exposure. Each CDR3 protein is one row after TCRdb ran MiXCR on the RACE reads. The profile covers more than 75,000 distinct CDR3 sequences, with roughly a tenth appearing a single time and roughly 2.5% taken by the ten largest. The time point is: patch test 2, 6 weeks after DPC sensitization. Stated treatment: therapeutic diphenylcyclopropenone sensitization with weekly scalp DPC. Sequences were derived from whole blood, sampled in connection with sensitization to the hapten diphenylcyclopropenone (DPC). The receptor set was obtained from a woman in her 30s with alopecia areata. Some clones in this sample may be carry-over from other donors' samples.

The chain combines TRBV28 with TRBJ1-2; 12 positions match TRBD1. V was pared by 4 bases and J by 4 bases, with 4 bases of the junction left unmatched. The CDR3 spans 15 residues. The germline gives CDR1 MDHEN, CDR2 SYDVKM. The CDR3: CASSSGQGAIYGYTF. The CDR3 DNA is TGTGCCAGCAGTTCGGGACAGGGGGCAATCTATGGCTACACCTTC.

This clonotype has at least ten counts. The rearrangement uses TRBV28 and TRBJ2-3; maybe TRBD2 (6 bases). In germline, CDR1 is MDHEN, CDR2 SYDVKM. V was clipped by 5 bases and J by 1 base, with 13 bases between them. The CDR3 runs 15 residues. CDR3 loop: CASSASGGGTDTQYF. The CDR3 DNA is TGTGCCAGCAGTGCGAGTGGAGGGGGCACAGATACGCAGTATTTT. Drawing the rest from reference TRBV28 and TRBJ2-3, the complete variable domain is DVKVTQSSRYLVKRTGEKVFLECVQDMDHENMFWYRQDPGLGLRLIYFSYDVKMKEKGDIPEGYSVSREKKERFSLILESASTNQTSMYLCASSASGGGTDTQYFGPGTRLTVL.

This clonotype has at least ten counts. V is TRBV6-6 and J is TRBJ1-6, with no clear D. The CDR3 is 14 amino acids. CDR1 MNHNY and CDR2 SVGAGI come from the germline V gene (reference sequence). Trimming took off 7 bases at V and 9 bases at J, with 16 bases between the two ends. The CDR3, as DNA: TGTGCCAGCACTCTAGGGCAGCGGGGTTCACCCCTCCACTTT. It is translated as CASTLGQRGSPLHF.

There are many counts of this clonotype. V usage is TRBV5-1 and J usage is TRBJ2-7; no firm D call. Germline CDR1 reads SGHRS; CDR2 reads YFSETQ. Trimming cost V 0 bases and J 10 bases, with 11 bases left between them. The CDR3 totals 12 residues. DNA of the CDR3: TGCGCCAGCAGCTTGGAATCGGATCCTCAGTACTTC. This translates into CASSLESDPQYF. Full variable domain (remainder filled in from reference TRBV5-1 and TRBJ2-7): KAGVTQTPRYLIKTRGQQVTLSCSPISGHRSVSWYQQTPGQGLQFLFEYFSETQRNKGNFPGRFSGRQFSNSRSEMNVSTLELGDSALYLCASSLESDPQYFGPGTRLTVT.

The table lists this clonotype with many counts. V and J are TRBV28 and TRBJ2-5; D is possibly TRBD2 (6 bases). Germline V gene sequence: CDR1 MDHEN, CDR2 SYDVKM. This CDR3 contains 13 residues. Between the trimmed V and J ends, which lost 8 bases and 4 bases, there was a span of 14 bases. CDR3 sequence reads: CASGLGGPETQYF. The DNA for the CDR3 is TGTGCCAGCGGGTTAGGAGGGCCAGAGACCCAGTACTTC.

This clonotype was counted ten times or more. The rearrangement uses TRBV6-6 and TRBJ1-4; D might be TRBD1 (5 bases). The CDR3 totals 13 residues. Trimming took 6 bases from V and 3 from J, leaving 8 bases between them. Germline V gene sequence: CDR1 MNHNY, CDR2 SVGAGI (reference sequence). CDR3: CASRTDPNEKLFF. CDR3 sequence (DNA): TGTGCCAGCAGGACAGATCCTAATGAAAAACTGTTTTTT.

This clonotype showed up many times. V gene TRBV10-3 combines with J gene TRBJ1-1; 7 nucleotides align to TRBD1. Per germline, CDR1 ENHRY and CDR2 SYGVKD. The CDR3 runs to 13 residues. V shed 6 bases and J 4 bases; nucleotides not matched to a gene: 5. The CDR3 spells CAISQQGSTEAFF. CDR3 sequence (DNA): TGTGCCATCAGCCAACAGGGGAGCACTGAAGCTTTCTTT.

There are many counts of this clonotype. The chain recombines TRBV5-4 with TRBJ1-2; 7 bases are shared with TRBD1. V lost 0 bases and J lost 6; bases outside the gene matches: 2. The CDR3 is 13 residues long. Germline V gives CDR1 SGHNT, CDR2 YYREEE (reference sequence). The CDR3 sequence is CASSLAGTDGYTF. The CDR3 DNA sequence: TGTGCCAGCAGCTTGGCCGGGACAGATGGCTACACCTTC.

This clonotype showed up many times. The chain recombines TRBV30 with TRBJ2-7; 9 nucleotides line up with TRBD2. This CDR3 spans 21 amino acids. After removal of 0 bases from V and 0 bases from J, the junction contained 21 bases not matched to a gene. CDR1 GTSNPN and CDR2 SVGIG come from the germline V gene (reference sequence). The CDR3 nucleotides read TGTGCCTGGAGTGTAACCACAGGGGTATCGGGGGGACTAGCTAGCTCCTACGAGCAGTACTTC. Residues: CAWSVTTGVSGGLASSYEQYF.

This clonotype was recorded many times. V is TRBV28 and J is TRBJ2-2; D is ambiguous. Per germline, CDR1 MDHEN and CDR2 SYDVKM. The CDR3 totals 12 residues. V was trimmed by 4 bases and J by 9 bases, leaving 9 bases between them. The CDR3 loop is CASSSTSRELFF. The CDR3 DNA reads as TGTGCCAGCAGTTCGACGTCAAGGGAGCTGTTTTTT.

In its sample, this clonotype was seen many times. The genes are TRBV7-2 and TRBJ2-5; no definite D call. This CDR3 has 14 amino acids. V was cut by 2 bases and J by 3 bases, with 10 bases left in between. The germline gives CDR1 SGHTA, CDR2 FQGNSA. The CDR3 protein is CASSLLLEKETQYF. CDR3 nucleotides: TGTGCCAGCAGCTTATTGCTGGAAAAAGAGACCCAGTACTTC.

This clonotype showed up many times. The V gene is TRBV20-1, the J gene TRBJ2-3; a possible D gene is TRBD2 (6 bases). CDR1 and CDR2 (germline): DFQATT, SNEGSKA (reference sequence). The CDR3 consists of 15 residues. The ends were cut back, 2 bases at V and 2 bases at J, with 14 bases in the middle. The CDR3 sequence is CSARSPGTSTDTQYF. As DNA, the CDR3 is TGCAGTGCTAGATCCCCAGGGACTTCCACAGATACGCAGTATTTT.

This clonotype came up a few times. The V and J genes are TRBV29-1 and TRBJ2-7; D unresolved. V was clipped by 1 base and J by 0 bases, with 13 bases between them. CDR1 SQVTM and CDR2 ANQGSEA come from the germline V gene. This CDR3 region has 15 residues. CDR3 bases: TGCAGCGTTGAAGTCGAGACATTCAGCTCCTACGAGCAGTACTTC. This translates into CSVEVETFSSYEQYF.